These T cell receptor beta chains were read from a single sample in a study of blood T cell repertoires in COVID-19. The table came from immunoSEQ multiplex PCR; TCRdb's copy has only in-frame clones and leaves some out. This sample has fewer than 500,000 clones; around 90% occur once, and the top ten carry approximately 0.92%. What was sequenced was peripheral blood. Receptor source: a man aged 18 to 35 with COVID-19, enrolled during active disease. Each CDR3 is given with its conserved first and last residue. A D gene is named only where the DNA matches it firmly. Part of the rows lack a size; the others show once, few, many or a class for expanded clones.

d_call: TRBD2
v_call: TRBV5-1
j_call: TRBJ2-3
clone_size: -
cdr3_aa: CASSSGSTDTQYF
cdr3_nt: TGCGCCAGCAGTAGCGGGAGCACAGATACGCAGTATTTT

d_call: -
v_call: TRBV29-1
j_call: TRBJ1-2
clone_size: -
cdr3_aa: CSGRTPPPRYGYTF
cdr3_nt: TGCAGCGGTAGAACTCCCCCTCCGAGGTATGGCTACACCTTC

d_call: -
v_call: TRBV21-1
j_call: TRBJ2-7
clone_size: -
cdr3_aa: CASSKRGRLAGGPPFEQYF
cdr3_nt: TGTGCCAGCAGCAAAAGGGGGAGACTAGCGGGAGGGCCTCCTTTCGAGCAGTACTTC

d_call: TRBD2
v_call: TRBV5-1
j_call: TRBJ2-7
clone_size: -
cdr3_aa: CASSLEVFSSGSYEQYF
cdr3_nt: TGCGCCAGCAGCTTGGAGGTCTTTTCTAGCGGATCCTACGAGCAGTACTTC

d_call: -
v_call: TRBV7-8
j_call: TRBJ1-5
clone_size: few
cdr3_aa: CASSLDGLGGNQPQHF
cdr3_nt: TGTGCCAGCAGCCTGGACGGTTTAGGGGGCAATCAGCCCCAGCATTTT

d_call: TRBD1
v_call: TRBV30
j_call: TRBJ2-1
clone_size: -
cdr3_aa: CAWIGQGFIDQFF
cdr3_nt: TGTGCCTGGATCGGACAGGGTTTTATAGACCAGTTCTTC

d_call: -
v_call: TRBV5-4
j_call: TRBJ2-6
clone_size: -
cdr3_aa: CASSTYSGANVLTF
cdr3_nt: TGTGCCAGCAGCACATACTCTGGGGCCAACGTCCTGACTTTC

d_call: TRBD1
v_call: TRBV2
j_call: TRBJ2-5
clone_size: -
cdr3_aa: CASSPWTGAGRETQYF
cdr3_nt: TGTGCCAGCAGTCCCTGGACAGGGGCAGGGAGAGAGACCCAGTACTTC

d_call: TRBD1
v_call: TRBV5-6
j_call: TRBJ1-2
clone_size: few
cdr3_aa: CASRIGTDYGYTF
cdr3_nt: TGTGCCAGCAGGATCGGGACAGACTATGGCTACACCTTC

d_call: -
v_call: TRBV5-5
j_call: TRBJ1-4
clone_size: -
cdr3_aa: CASSFDRHNSRNEKLFF
cdr3_nt: TGTGCCAGCAGCTTCGACCGGCATAACAGCCGTAATGAAAAACTGTTTTTT

d_call: TRBD2
v_call: TRBV9
j_call: TRBJ2-5
clone_size: -
cdr3_aa: CASSVTSGDQETQYF
cdr3_nt: TGTGCCAGCAGCGTGACTAGCGGAGACCAAGAGACCCAGTACTTC

d_call: -
v_call: TRBV5-4
j_call: TRBJ1-6
clone_size: -
cdr3_aa: CAVTPGPPNNSPLHF
cdr3_nt: TGTGCCGTCACCCCTGGCCCGCCAAATAATTCACCCCTCCACTTT

d_call: TRBD2
v_call: TRBV6-6
j_call: TRBJ2-1
clone_size: -
cdr3_aa: CASSPSGTSIGRQFF
cdr3_nt: TGTGCCAGCAGTCCATCCGGGACTAGCATCGGGCGGCAGTTCTTC

d_call: TRBD2
v_call: TRBV7-9
j_call: TRBJ2-7
clone_size: few
cdr3_aa: CASSYSGSGEQYF
cdr3_nt: TGTGCCAGCAGTTACAGCGGGAGTGGCGAGCAGTACTTC

d_call: -
v_call: TRBV10-2
j_call: TRBJ1-1
clone_size: -
cdr3_aa: CASSGTVQATEAFF
cdr3_nt: TGCGCCAGCAGTGGGACAGTTCAGGCCACTGAAGCTTTCTTT

d_call: -
v_call: TRBV3-1/TRBV3-2
j_call: TRBJ1-2
clone_size: once
cdr3_aa: CASSQGQRDGYTF
cdr3_nt: TGTGCCAGCAGCCAAGGGCAGCGGGATGGCTACACCTTC

d_call: -
v_call: TRBV14
j_call: TRBJ2-6
clone_size: -
cdr3_aa: CASSQRGMASSGANVLTF
cdr3_nt: TGTGCCAGCAGCCAAAGGGGCATGGCATCCTCTGGGGCCAACGTCCTGACTTTC

d_call: -
v_call: TRBV11-2
j_call: TRBJ2-3
clone_size: -
cdr3_aa: CASSLVGGPTDTQYF
cdr3_nt: TGTGCCAGCAGCTTAGTGGGGGGGCCCACAGATACGCAGTATTTT

d_call: TRBD1
v_call: TRBV11-3
j_call: TRBJ1-1
clone_size: -
cdr3_aa: CASSSKRGTGRMNTEAFF
cdr3_nt: TGTGCCAGCAGCTCCAAGCGGGGGACAGGGAGAATGAACACTGAAGCTTTCTTT

d_call: -
v_call: TRBV7-9
j_call: TRBJ1-1
clone_size: -
cdr3_aa: CASRSGTSEAFF
cdr3_nt: TGTGCCAGCAGATCCGGGACATCGGAAGCTTTCTTT

d_call: TRBD1
v_call: TRBV6-5
j_call: TRBJ2-7
clone_size: -
cdr3_aa: CASTLSGTGGYEQYF
cdr3_nt: TGTGCCAGCACCCTTAGCGGGACAGGGGGCTACGAGCAGTACTTC

d_call: -
v_call: TRBV7-3
j_call: TRBJ2-2
clone_size: few
cdr3_aa: CASSLQGLNTGELFF
cdr3_nt: TGTGCCAGCAGCTTACAGGGACTGAACACCGGGGAGCTGTTTTTT

d_call: -
v_call: TRBV3-1/TRBV3-2
j_call: TRBJ1-5
clone_size: -
cdr3_aa: CASSLQGNQPQHF
cdr3_nt: TGTGCCAGCAGCCTCCAGGGGAATCAGCCCCAGCATTTT

d_call: TRBD1
v_call: TRBV28
j_call: TRBJ2-1
clone_size: -
cdr3_aa: CASSWDRDRNEQFF
cdr3_nt: TGTGCCAGCAGTTGGGACAGGGACCGAAATGAGCAGTTCTTC

d_call: TRBD1
v_call: TRBV27
j_call: TRBJ1-2
clone_size: -
cdr3_aa: CASYIPGTGHGYTF
cdr3_nt: TGTGCCAGCTACATTCCCGGGACAGGTCATGGCTACACCTTC

d_call: -
v_call: TRBV12-5
j_call: TRBJ2-1
clone_size: -
cdr3_aa: CASCLGGGYNEQFF
cdr3_nt: TGTGCTAGTTGTCTTGGTGGGGGGTACAATGAGCAGTTCTTC

d_call: -
v_call: TRBV6-5
j_call: TRBJ1-5
clone_size: -
cdr3_aa: CASSRGKNQPQHF
cdr3_nt: TGTGCCAGCAGCCGAGGGAAAAATCAGCCCCAGCATTTT

d_call: TRBD2
v_call: TRBV13
j_call: TRBJ2-1
clone_size: -
cdr3_aa: CASSLFVAGGPLNEQFF
cdr3_nt: TGTGCCAGCAGCCTATTTGTCGCGGGAGGGCCTTTGAATGAGCAGTTCTTC

d_call: TRBD1
v_call: TRBV29-1
j_call: TRBJ1-2
clone_size: -
cdr3_aa: CSVDRGKTGVNSYYGYTF
cdr3_nt: TGCAGCGTTGACCGGGGGAAGACAGGGGTGAATTCTTACTATGGCTACACCTTC

d_call: -
v_call: TRBV7-3
j_call: TRBJ2-2
clone_size: -
cdr3_aa: CASSLDSYTGELFF
cdr3_nt: TGTGCCAGCAGCTTAGACAGCTACACCGGGGAGCTGTTTTTT

d_call: -
v_call: TRBV19
j_call: TRBJ1-5
clone_size: once
cdr3_aa: CASSPTGSNQPQHF
cdr3_nt: TGTGCCAGTAGTCCAACAGGGAGCAATCAGCCCCAGCATTTT

d_call: -
v_call: TRBV3-1/TRBV3-2
j_call: TRBJ2-7
clone_size: once
cdr3_aa: CASSLGILERAFF
cdr3_nt: TGTGCCAGCAGCCTCGGGATCCTTGAGAGGGCCTTCTTC

d_call: -
v_call: TRBV13
j_call: TRBJ2-7
clone_size: -
cdr3_aa: CASSPGVVTGSEQYF
cdr3_nt: TGTGCCAGCAGCCCCGGGGTAGTTACAGGGTCCGAGCAGTACTTC

d_call: -
v_call: TRBV5-5
j_call: TRBJ2-3
clone_size: -
cdr3_aa: CASSSNTDTQYF
cdr3_nt: TGTGCCAGCAGCTCTAACACAGATACGCAGTATTTT

d_call: -
v_call: TRBV11-3
j_call: TRBJ2-7
clone_size: -
cdr3_aa: CASSLVGGEQYF
cdr3_nt: TGTGCCAGCAGCTTAGTGGGGGGCGAGCAGTACTTC

d_call: -
v_call: TRBV15
j_call: TRBJ2-1
clone_size: -
cdr3_aa: CATSRDRRGNEQFF
cdr3_nt: TGTGCCACCAGCAGAGATCGTCGGGGAAATGAGCAGTTCTTC

d_call: TRBD1
v_call: TRBV19
j_call: TRBJ2-1
clone_size: -
cdr3_aa: CASSIEGQGYNEQFF
cdr3_nt: TGTGCCAGTAGTATCGAGGGACAGGGCTACAATGAGCAGTTCTTC

d_call: -
v_call: TRBV27
j_call: TRBJ2-1
clone_size: -
cdr3_aa: CASSLYGYNEQFF
cdr3_nt: TGTGCCAGCAGTTTATACGGTTACAATGAGCAGTTCTTC

d_call: -
v_call: TRBV4-1
j_call: TRBJ2-1
clone_size: -
cdr3_aa: CASSQDWANEQFF
cdr3_nt: TGCGCCAGCAGCCAAGACTGGGCCAATGAGCAGTTCTTC

d_call: -
v_call: TRBV5-1
j_call: TRBJ1-1
clone_size: few
cdr3_aa: CASSLHRERNTEAFF
cdr3_nt: TGCGCCAGCAGCCTTCACCGGGAGCGAAACACTGAAGCTTTCTTT

d_call: TRBD1
v_call: TRBV19
j_call: TRBJ2-7
clone_size: -
cdr3_aa: CASSRRDRQSYEQYF
cdr3_nt: TGTGCCAGTAGTAGACGGGACAGGCAATCCTACGAGCAGTACTTC

d_call: -
v_call: TRBV18
j_call: TRBJ1-6
clone_size: -
cdr3_aa: CASSEQGEPSPLHF
cdr3_nt: TGTGCCAGCTCCGAACAGGGTGAACCTTCACCCCTCCACTTT

d_call: -
v_call: TRBV6-5
j_call: TRBJ2-7
clone_size: -
cdr3_aa: CASRSPYEQYF
cdr3_nt: TGTGCCAGCAGATCTCCTTACGAGCAGTACTTC

d_call: -
v_call: TRBV27
j_call: TRBJ1-1
clone_size: -
cdr3_aa: CASAHRMNTEAFF
cdr3_nt: TGTGCCAGCGCCCACAGGATGAACACTGAAGCTTTCTTT

d_call: -
v_call: TRBV7-2
j_call: TRBJ2-2
clone_size: -
cdr3_aa: CASSFRNTGELFF
cdr3_nt: TGTGCCAGCAGCTTTAGGAACACCGGGGAGCTGTTTTTT

d_call: -
v_call: TRBV11-2
j_call: TRBJ2-2
clone_size: -
cdr3_aa: CASSFLGAGELFF
cdr3_nt: TGTGCCAGCAGCTTTCTCGGGGCCGGGGAGCTGTTTTTT

d_call: TRBD2
v_call: TRBV11-3
j_call: TRBJ2-5
clone_size: -
cdr3_aa: CASSLRGLAGEAQYF
cdr3_nt: TGTGCCAGCAGCTTACGGGGACTAGCGGGAGAGGCCCAGTACTTC

d_call: TRBD1
v_call: TRBV7-8
j_call: TRBJ2-7
clone_size: once
cdr3_aa: CASSWDSSYEQYF
cdr3_nt: TGTGCCAGCAGCTGGGACAGCTCCTACGAGCAGTACTTC

d_call: TRBD1
v_call: TRBV5-1
j_call: TRBJ2-2
clone_size: once
cdr3_aa: CASSEPGQASTGELFF
cdr3_nt: TGCGCCAGCAGCGAACCGGGACAGGCTTCCACCGGGGAGCTGTTTTTT

d_call: -
v_call: TRBV7-8
j_call: TRBJ1-1
clone_size: -
cdr3_aa: CASSNQGRGTEAFF
cdr3_nt: TGTGCCAGCAGCAACCAAGGTAGGGGCACTGAAGCTTTCTTT

d_call: -
v_call: TRBV29-1
j_call: TRBJ2-1
clone_size: -
cdr3_aa: CSSGESGALNEQFF
cdr3_nt: TGCAGCTCCGGAGAGTCGGGAGCGCTCAATGAGCAGTTCTTC

d_call: TRBD1
v_call: TRBV2
j_call: TRBJ2-7
clone_size: few
cdr3_aa: CASSGQGLGSYEQYF
cdr3_nt: TGTGCCAGCAGTGGACAGGGTTTAGGTTCCTACGAGCAGTACTTC

d_call: TRBD2
v_call: TRBV19
j_call: TRBJ2-2
clone_size: -
cdr3_aa: CASSPRLAGNTGELFF
cdr3_nt: TGTGCCAGTAGTCCGCGACTAGCGGGTAACACCGGGGAGCTGTTTTTT

d_call: TRBD1
v_call: TRBV5-1
j_call: TRBJ1-4
clone_size: -
cdr3_aa: CASSVQGAGEKLFF
cdr3_nt: TGCGCCAGCAGCGTACAGGGGGCGGGTGAAAAACTGTTTTTT

d_call: TRBD2
v_call: TRBV9
j_call: TRBJ2-2
clone_size: -
cdr3_aa: CASSPNLSGGYTGELFF
cdr3_nt: TGTGCCAGCAGCCCAAATCTTTCGGGAGGTTACACCGGGGAGCTGTTTTTT

d_call: TRBD2
v_call: TRBV3-1/TRBV3-2
j_call: TRBJ2-3
clone_size: -
cdr3_aa: CASSQGLAGDTQYF
cdr3_nt: TGTGCCAGCAGCCAAGGACTAGCGGGAGATACGCAGTATTTT

d_call: -
v_call: TRBV6-5
j_call: TRBJ1-6
clone_size: few
cdr3_aa: CASSPGSSPLHF
cdr3_nt: TGTGCCAGCAGCCCGGGATCATCACCCCTCCACTTT